This entry describes one T cell receptor (beta chain). Its target is unknown. The data are from a study of graft-versus-host responses after intestinal transplantation. On the study more broadly: Recipients obtained multivisceral, liver-intestinal, or isolated intestinal transplants. Anti-thymocyte globulin was used for induction in all recipients, who then took tacrolimus and steroids for roughly 3 years. General study results and limits: The presence of high graft-versus-host to host-versus-graft clonal ratios in allografts characterized patients with graft-donor T cell macrochimerism. GvH clones surfaced in recipient marrow, some emerging earlier in ileum or blood.

The data were produced by immunoSEQ multiplex PCR, yet TCRdb's version contains in-frame clones alone and is incomplete. The table includes roughly 70,000 clones, just under 95% detected once. Per the germline V gene, CDR1 is DFQATT and CDR2 is SNEGSKA (reference sequence). V lost 6 bases to trimming and J lost 4 bases, with 3 bases between them. CDR3 length: 9 residues. The TCR originated in a human patient who received an intestinal transplant, so some T cells may come from the graft donor. This sample comprised bone marrow, obtained 734 days after intestinal transplantation. This chain connects TRBV20-1 to TRBJ1-2; D not certain. In nucleotides, the CDR3 is TGCAGTGCCGGCTATGGCTACACCTTC. Translation: CSAGYGYTF.